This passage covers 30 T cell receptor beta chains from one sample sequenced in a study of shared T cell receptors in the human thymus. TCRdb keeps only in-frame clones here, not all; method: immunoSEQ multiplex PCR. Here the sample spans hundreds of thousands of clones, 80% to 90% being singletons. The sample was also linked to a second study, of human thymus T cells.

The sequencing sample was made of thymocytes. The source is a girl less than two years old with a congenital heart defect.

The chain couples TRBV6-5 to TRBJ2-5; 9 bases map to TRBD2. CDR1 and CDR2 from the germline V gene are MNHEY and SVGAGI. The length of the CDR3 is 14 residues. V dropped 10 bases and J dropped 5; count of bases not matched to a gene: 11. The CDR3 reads CATHGGGALETQYF. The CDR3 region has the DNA TGTGCCACCCACGGCGGGGGGGCTTTGGAGACCCAGTACTTC.

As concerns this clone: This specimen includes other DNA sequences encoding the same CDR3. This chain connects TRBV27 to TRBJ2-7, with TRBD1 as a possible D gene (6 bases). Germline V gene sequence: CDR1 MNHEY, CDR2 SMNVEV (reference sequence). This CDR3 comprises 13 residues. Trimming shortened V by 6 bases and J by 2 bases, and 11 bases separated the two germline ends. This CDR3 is CASSPGQPYEQYF. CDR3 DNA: TGTGCCAGCAGCCCTGGACAGCCCTACGAGCAGTACTTC.

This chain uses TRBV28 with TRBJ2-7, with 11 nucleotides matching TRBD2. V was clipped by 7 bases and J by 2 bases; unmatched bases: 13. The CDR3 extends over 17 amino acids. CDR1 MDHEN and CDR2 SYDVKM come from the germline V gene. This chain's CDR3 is CASIKVFSSGGPYEQYF. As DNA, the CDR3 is TGTGCCAGCATCAAGGTTTTTTCTAGCGGGGGGCCCTACGAGCAGTACTTC. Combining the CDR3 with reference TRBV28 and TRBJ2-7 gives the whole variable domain DVKVTQSSRYLVKRTGEKVFLECVQDMDHENMFWYRQDPGLGLRLIYFSYDVKMKEKGDIPEGYSVSREKKERFSLILESASTNQTSMYLCASIKVFSSGGPYEQYFGPGTRLTVT.

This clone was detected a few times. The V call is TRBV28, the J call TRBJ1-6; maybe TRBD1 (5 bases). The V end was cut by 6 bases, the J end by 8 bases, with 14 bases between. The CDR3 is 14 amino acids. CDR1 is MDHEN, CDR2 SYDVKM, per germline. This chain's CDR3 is CASSQDKDDSPLHF. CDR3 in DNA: TGTGCCAGCAGCCAGGACAAGGACGATTCACCCCTCCACTTT.

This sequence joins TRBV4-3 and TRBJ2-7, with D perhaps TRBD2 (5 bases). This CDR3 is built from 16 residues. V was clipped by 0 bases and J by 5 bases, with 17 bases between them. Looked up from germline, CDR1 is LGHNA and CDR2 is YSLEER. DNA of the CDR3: TGCGCCAGCAGCCAAGATCGAGGAGGATGCGATGACGAGCAGTACTTC. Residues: CASSQDRGGCDDEQYF.

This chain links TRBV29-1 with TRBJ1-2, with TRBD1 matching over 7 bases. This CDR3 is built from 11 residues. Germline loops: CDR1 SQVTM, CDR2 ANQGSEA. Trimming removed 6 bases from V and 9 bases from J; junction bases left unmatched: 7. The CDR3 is CSVQGGFSYTF. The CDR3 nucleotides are TGCAGCGTCCAGGGGGGCTTTAGCTACACCTTC. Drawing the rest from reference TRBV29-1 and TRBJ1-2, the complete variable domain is SAVISQKPSRDICQRGTSLTIQCQVDSQVTMMFWYRQQPGQSLTLIATANQGSEATYESGFVIDKFPISRPNLTFSTLTVSNMSPEDSSIYLCSVQGGFSYTFGSGTRLTVV.

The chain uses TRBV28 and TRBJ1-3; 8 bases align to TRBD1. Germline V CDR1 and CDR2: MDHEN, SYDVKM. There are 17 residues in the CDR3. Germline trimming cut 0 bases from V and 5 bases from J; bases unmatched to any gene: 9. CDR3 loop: CASSLCESGTGRNTIYF. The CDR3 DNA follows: TGTGCCAGCAGTTTATGCGAATCTGGGACAGGACGAAACACCATATATTTT.

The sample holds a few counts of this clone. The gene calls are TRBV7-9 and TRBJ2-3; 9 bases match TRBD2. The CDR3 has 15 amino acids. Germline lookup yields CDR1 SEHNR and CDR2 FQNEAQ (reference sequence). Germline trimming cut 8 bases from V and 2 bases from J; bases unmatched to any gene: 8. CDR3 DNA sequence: TGTGCCAGCTCAGGGTCTAGCGGGGCCACAGATACGCAGTATTTT. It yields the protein CASSGSSGATDTQYF.

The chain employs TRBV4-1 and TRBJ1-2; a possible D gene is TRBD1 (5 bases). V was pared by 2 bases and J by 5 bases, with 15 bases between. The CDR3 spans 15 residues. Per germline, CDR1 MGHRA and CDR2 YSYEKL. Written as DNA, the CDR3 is TGCGCCAGCAGCCAATGGGGGGAGGGTTGGTATGGCTACACCTTC. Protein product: CASSQWGEGWYGYTF.

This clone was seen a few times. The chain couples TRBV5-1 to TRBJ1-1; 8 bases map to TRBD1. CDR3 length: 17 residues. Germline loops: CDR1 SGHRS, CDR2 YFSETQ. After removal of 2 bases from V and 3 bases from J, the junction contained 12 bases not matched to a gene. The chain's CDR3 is CASSFGKLTGGHTEAFF. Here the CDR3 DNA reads TGCGCCAGCAGCTTCGGAAAACTCACAGGGGGACACACTGAAGCTTTCTTT.

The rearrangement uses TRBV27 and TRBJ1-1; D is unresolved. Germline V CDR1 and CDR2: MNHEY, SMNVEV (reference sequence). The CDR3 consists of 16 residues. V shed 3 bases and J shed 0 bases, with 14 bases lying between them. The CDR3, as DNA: TGTGCCAGCAGTTTTGGGAGAGGTCGCCTGAACACTGAAGCTTTCTTT. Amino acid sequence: CASSFGRGRLNTEAFF.

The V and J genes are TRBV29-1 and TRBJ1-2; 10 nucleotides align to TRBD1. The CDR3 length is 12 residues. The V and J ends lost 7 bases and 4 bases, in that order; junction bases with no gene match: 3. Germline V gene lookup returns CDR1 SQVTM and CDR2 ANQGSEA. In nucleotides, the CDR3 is TGCAGCGCCGGGACAGGGGCCTATGGCTACACCTTC. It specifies CSAGTGAYGYTF.

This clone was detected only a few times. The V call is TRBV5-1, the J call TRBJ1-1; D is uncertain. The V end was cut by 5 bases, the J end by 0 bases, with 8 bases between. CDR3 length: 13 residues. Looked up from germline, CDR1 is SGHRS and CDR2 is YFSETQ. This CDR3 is CASSPGLNTEAFF. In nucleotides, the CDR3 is TGCGCCAGCAGTCCGGGATTGAACACTGAAGCTTTCTTT.

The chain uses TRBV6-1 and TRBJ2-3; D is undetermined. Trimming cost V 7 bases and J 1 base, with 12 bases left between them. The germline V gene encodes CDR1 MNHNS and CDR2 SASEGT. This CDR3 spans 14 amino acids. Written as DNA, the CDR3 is TGTGCCAGCATAAAAGATCAGGGCACAGATACGCAGTATTTT. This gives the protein CASIKDQGTDTQYF.

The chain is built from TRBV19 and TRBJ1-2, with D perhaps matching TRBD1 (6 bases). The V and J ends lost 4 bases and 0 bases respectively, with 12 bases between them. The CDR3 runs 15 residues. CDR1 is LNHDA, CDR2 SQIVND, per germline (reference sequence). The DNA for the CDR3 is TGTGCCAGTAGTACTCGACAGGACCCTAACTATGGCTACACCTTC. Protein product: CASSTRQDPNYGYTF. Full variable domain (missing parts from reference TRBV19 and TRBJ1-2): DGGITQSPKYLFRKEGQNVTLSCEQNLNHDAMYWYRQDPGQGLRLIYYSQIVNDFQKGDIAEGYSVSREKKESFPLTVTSAQKNPTAFYLCASSTRQDPNYGYTFGSGTRLTVV.

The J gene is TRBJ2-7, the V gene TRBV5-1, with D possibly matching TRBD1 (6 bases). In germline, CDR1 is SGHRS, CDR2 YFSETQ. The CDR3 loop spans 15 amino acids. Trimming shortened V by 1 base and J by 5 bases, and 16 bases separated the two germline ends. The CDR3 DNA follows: TGCGCCAGCAGCTTGATTGTGGGGGCACCGGACGAGCAGTACTTC. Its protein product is CASSLIVGAPDEQYF.

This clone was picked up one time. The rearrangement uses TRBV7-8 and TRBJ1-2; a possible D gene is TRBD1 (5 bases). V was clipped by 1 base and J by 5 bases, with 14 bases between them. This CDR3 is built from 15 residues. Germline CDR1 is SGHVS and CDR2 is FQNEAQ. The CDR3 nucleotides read TGTGCCAGCAGCTTAGGGCCGGCCCCAGGGTATGGCTACACCTTC. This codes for CASSLGPAPGYGYTF.

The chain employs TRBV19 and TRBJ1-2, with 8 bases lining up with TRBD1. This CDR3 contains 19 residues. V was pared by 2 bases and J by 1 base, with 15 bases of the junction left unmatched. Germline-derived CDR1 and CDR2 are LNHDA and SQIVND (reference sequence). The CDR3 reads CASSIPPGGRKMFNYGYTF. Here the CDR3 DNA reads TGTGCCAGTAGTATACCCCCAGGGGGCCGGAAGATGTTTAACTATGGCTACACCTTC.

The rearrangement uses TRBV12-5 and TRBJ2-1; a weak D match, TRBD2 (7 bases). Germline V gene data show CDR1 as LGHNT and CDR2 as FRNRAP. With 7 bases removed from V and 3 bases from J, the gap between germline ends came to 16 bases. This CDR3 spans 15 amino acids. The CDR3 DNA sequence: TGTGCTAGTGCCTCCCCAGGGGACTACTACAATGAGCAGTTCTTC. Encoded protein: CASASPGDYYNEQFF. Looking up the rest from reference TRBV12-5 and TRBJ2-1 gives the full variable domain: DARVTQTPRHKVTEMGQEVTMRCQPILGHNTVFWYRQTMMQGLELLAYFRNRAPLDDSGMPKDRFSAEMPDATLATLKIQPSEPRDSAVYFCASASPGDYYNEQFFGPGTRLTVL.

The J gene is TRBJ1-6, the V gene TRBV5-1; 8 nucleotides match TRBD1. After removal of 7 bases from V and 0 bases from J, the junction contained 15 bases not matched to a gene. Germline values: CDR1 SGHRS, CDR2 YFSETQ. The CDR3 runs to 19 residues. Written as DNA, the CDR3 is TGCGCCAGCTCCCACGGACAGGGCCCCGACAGCTCCTATAATTCACCCCTCCACTTT. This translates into CASSHGQGPDSSYNSPLHF.

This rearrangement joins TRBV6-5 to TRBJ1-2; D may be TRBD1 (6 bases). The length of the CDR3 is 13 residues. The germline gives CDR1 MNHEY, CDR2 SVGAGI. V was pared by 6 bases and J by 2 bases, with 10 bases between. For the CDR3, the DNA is TGTGCCAGCAGGGGGACACCAAACTATGGCTACACCTTC. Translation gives CASRGTPNYGYTF.

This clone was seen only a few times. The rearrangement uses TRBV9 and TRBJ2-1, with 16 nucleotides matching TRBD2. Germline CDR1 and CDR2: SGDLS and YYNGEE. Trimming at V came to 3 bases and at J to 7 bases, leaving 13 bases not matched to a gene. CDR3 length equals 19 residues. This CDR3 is CASSAGGLAGGRSGNEQFF. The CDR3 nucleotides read TGTGCCAGCAGCGCCGGGGGACTAGCGGGGGGGCGGAGCGGGAATGAGCAGTTCTTC.

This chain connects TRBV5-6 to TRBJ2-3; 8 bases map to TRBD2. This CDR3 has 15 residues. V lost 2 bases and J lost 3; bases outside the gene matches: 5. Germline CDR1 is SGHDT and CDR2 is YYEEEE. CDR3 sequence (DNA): TGTGCCAGCAGCTTTAGAAGCGGGGGAACAGATACGCAGTATTTT. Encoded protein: CASSFRSGGTDTQYF. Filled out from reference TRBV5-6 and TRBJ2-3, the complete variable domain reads DAGVTQSPTHLIKTRGQQVTLRCSPKSGHDTVSWYQQALGQGPQFIFQYYEEEERQRGNFPDRFSGHQFPNYSSELNVNALLLGDSALYLCASSFRSGGTDTQYFGPGTRLTVL.

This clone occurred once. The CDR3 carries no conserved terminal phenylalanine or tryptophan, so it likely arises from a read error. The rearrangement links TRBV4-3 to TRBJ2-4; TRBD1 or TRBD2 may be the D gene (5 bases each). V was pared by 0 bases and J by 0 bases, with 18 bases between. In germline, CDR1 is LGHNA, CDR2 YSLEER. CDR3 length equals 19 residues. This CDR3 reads CASSQDRDRRKLAKNIQYL. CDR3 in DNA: TGCGCCAGCAGCCAAGACCGGGACCGTAGGAAACTAGCCAAAAACATTCAGTACCTC.

The CDR3 DNA reads TGTGCCAGCAGCGCCAGGACAGGGGTACCCTCCTACGAGCAGTACTTC. Translation: CASSARTGVPSYEQYF. The genes are TRBV9 and TRBJ2-7; TRBD1 agrees at 9 bases. CDR3 length: 16 amino acids. CDR1 and CDR2 from the germline V gene are SGDLS and YYNGEE. V gave up 3 bases and J gave up 0 bases; unmatched junction bases: 7.

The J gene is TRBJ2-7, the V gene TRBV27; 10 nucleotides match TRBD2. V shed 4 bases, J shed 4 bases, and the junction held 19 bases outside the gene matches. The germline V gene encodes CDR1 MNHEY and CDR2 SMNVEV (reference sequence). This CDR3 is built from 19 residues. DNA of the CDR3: TGTGCCAGCAGTTCACTCGGTATGACTATAGCGGGGGGCGGATACGAGCAGTACTTC. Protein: CASSSLGMTIAGGGYEQYF.

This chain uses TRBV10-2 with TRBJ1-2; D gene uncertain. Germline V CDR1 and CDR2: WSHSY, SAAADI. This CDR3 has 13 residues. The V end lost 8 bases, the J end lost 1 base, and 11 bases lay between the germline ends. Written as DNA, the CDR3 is TGCGCCAGCGGGCGGCGGGGTAACTATGGCTACACCTTC. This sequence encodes CASGRRGNYGYTF.

The CDR3 DNA is TGCGCCAGCAGCTTTAAGCGGGGAGGACAGGGGCCCCGAGGGACTGAAGCTTTCTTT. Encoded protein: CASSFKRGGQGPRGTEAFF. J is TRBJ1-1 and V is TRBV5-1, with 9 bases lining up with TRBD1. After removal of 2 bases from V and 5 bases from J, the junction contained 19 bases not matched to a gene. CDR3 length: 19 amino acids. CDR1 is SGHRS and CDR2 is YFSETQ in the germline V gene.

The CDR3 loop is CASSPLSNSPLHF. The CDR3 DNA reads TGTGCCAGCAGTCCGTTGAGTAATTCACCCCTCCACTTT. The chain combines TRBV28 with TRBJ1-6; D not resolved. This CDR3 is 13 amino acids long. In germline, CDR1 is MDHEN, CDR2 SYDVKM. Trimming shortened V by 5 bases and J by 6 bases, and 8 bases separated the two germline ends.

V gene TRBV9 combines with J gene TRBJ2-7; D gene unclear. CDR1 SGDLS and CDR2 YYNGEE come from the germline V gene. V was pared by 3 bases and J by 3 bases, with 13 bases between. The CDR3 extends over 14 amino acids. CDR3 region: CASSATRFNYEQYF. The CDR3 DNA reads TGTGCCAGCAGCGCGACAAGGTTCAACTACGAGCAGTACTTC. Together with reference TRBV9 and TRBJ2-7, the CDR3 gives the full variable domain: DSGVTQTPKHLITATGQRVTLRCSPRSGDLSVYWYQQSLDQGLQFLIQYYNGEERAKGNILERFSAQQFPDLHSELNLSSLELGDSALYFCASSATRFNYEQYFGPGTRLTVT.